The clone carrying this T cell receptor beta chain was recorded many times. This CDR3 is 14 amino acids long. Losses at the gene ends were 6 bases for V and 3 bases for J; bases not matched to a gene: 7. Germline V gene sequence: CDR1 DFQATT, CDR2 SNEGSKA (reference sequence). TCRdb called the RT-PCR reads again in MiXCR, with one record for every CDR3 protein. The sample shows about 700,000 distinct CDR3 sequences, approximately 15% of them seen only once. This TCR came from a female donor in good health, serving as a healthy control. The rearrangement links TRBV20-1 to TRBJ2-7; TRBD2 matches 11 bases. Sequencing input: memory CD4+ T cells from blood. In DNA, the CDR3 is TGCAGTGCATCAATGACTAGCGGGGACTACGAGCAGTACTTC. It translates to CSASMTSGDYEQYF.